Here is one TCR beta chain with its context. This sample is part of a study of PD-L1 blockade in urothelial cancer. The overall study: Atezolizumab at 1,200 mg intravenously every 3 weeks was started by patients at some point between 2014 and 2015.

Noted time point: pretreatment peripheral blood. Each PCR received spiked synthetic TCR analog templates. TCRdb's table, derived via immunoSEQ multiplex PCR, lists solely in-frame clones and lacks some. The sample comprises 50,000 to 55,000 clones, about 80% of which are singletons, and 1% to 1.5% rests with the top ten. This TCR was sampled from a man aged 50 or older with urothelial cancer. Sequences were derived from PBMCs, sampled around atezolizumab (anti-PD-L1) treatment.

Here the CDR3 reads CASSNRGRQETQYF. DNA for the CDR3: TGTGCCAGCAGCAACAGGGGGCGGCAAGAGACCCAGTACTTC. This rearrangement joins TRBV5-4 to TRBJ2-5, with TRBD1 matching 9 bases. Losses at the gene ends were 4 bases for V and 2 bases for J; bases not matched to a gene: 3. This CDR3 spans 14 amino acids. Germline V lookup: CDR1 SGHNT, CDR2 YYREEE (reference sequence).